The sequence of this T cell receptor (beta chain) was determined in a study of shared clonotypes between healthy human individuals. Background on the study: Researchers drew samples from a couple of women and a few men aged 18 to 49. The study, taken as a whole, reports: Naive CD4 clonotypes overlapped across a few donors at about 5.3%.

The assay ran at deep level. Measured with immunoSEQ multiplex PCR; TCRdb has only the in-frame clones, and not every one. Altogether about 1.1 million clones are present, around 78% being singletons, with the ten largest covering roughly 0.55%. Trimming cost V 3 bases and J 5 bases; bases outside gene matches: 15. The CDR3 has 18 residues. Germline-derived CDR1 and CDR2 are LNHDA and SQIVND (reference sequence). With respect to this clone: The antigen remains unidentified.

This sequence was found in a man aged 18 to 35 in good health. Some clones in this sample may be carry-over from other donors' samples. The sample comprised memory CD4+ T cells from PBMCs. Regarding subset: CD45RA-negative fraction. This chain links TRBV19 with TRBJ2-1; 8 nucleotides agree with TRBD1. The CDR3 protein is CASSIDPSGTGLDNEQFF. In DNA, the CDR3 is TGTGCCAGTAGTATTGACCCCTCGGGGACAGGTCTGGACAATGAGCAGTTCTTC.